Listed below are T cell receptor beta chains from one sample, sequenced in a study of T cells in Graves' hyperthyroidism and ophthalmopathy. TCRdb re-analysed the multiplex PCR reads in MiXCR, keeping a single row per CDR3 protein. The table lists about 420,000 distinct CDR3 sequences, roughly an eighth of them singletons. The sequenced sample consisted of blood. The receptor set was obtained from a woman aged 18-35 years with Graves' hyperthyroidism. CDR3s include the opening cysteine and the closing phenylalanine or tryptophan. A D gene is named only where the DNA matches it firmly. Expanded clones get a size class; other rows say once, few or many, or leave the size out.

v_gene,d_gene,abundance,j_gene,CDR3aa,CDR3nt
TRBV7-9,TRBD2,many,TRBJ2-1,CASSSSLPSGRMGFREQFF,TGTGCCAGCAGCTCATCGTTACCTAGCGGGAGAATGGGGTTCCGAGAGCAGTTCTTC
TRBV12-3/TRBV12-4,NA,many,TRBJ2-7,CASSLPGPSYEQYF,TGTGCCAGCAGTTTACCCGGACCCTCCTACGAGCAGTACTTC
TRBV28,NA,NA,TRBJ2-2,CASRRGTNTGELFF,TGTGCCAGCAGAAGGGGGACTAACACCGGGGAGCTGTTTTTT
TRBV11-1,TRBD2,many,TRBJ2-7,CASSPSAGPSYEQYF,TGTGCCAGCAGCCCCTCAGCGGGACCCTCCTACGAGCAGTACTTC
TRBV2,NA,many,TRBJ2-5,CASSGIEGTQYF,TGTGCCAGCAGTGGGATAGAAGGGACCCAGTACTTC
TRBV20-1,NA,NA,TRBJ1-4,CSAKGRKGVDEKLFF,TGCAGTGCTAAAGGACGGAAGGGTGTGGATGAAAAACTGTTTTTT
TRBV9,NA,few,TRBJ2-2,CASSVTTVAGELFF,TGTGCCAGCAGCGTTACGACAGTTGCCGGGGAGCTGTTTTTT
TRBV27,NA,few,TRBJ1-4,CASSLDGGNEKLFF,TGTGCCAGCAGTTTGGACGGAGGTAATGAAAAACTGTTTTTT
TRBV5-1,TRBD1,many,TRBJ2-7,CASSLDRGPYEQYF,TGCGCCAGCAGCTTGGACAGGGGGCCCTACGAGCAGTACTTC
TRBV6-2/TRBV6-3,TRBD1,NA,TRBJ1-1,CASSYPAGGGLRTEAFF,TGTGCCAGCAGTTACCCCGCAGGGGGCGGTCTGAGAACTGAAGCTTTCTTT
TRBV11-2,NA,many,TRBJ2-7,CASSLDIGAGEQYF,TGTGCCAGCAGCTTAGATATCGGGGCGGGCGAGCAGTACTTC
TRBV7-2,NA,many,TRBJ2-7,CASSPWFGAEQYF,TGTGCCAGCAGCCCCTGGTTTGGGGCCGAGCAGTACTTC
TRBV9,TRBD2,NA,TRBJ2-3,CASSVEGSGITDTQYF,TGTGCCAGCAGCGTAGAGGGGAGCGGGATCACAGATACGCAGTATTTT
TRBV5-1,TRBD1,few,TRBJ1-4,CASSFRGQSEKLFF,TGCGCCAGCAGCTTTAGGGGACAGTCGGAAAAACTGTTTTTT
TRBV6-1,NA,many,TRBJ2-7,CASSEAGVSYEQYF,TGTGCCAGCAGCGAAGCAGGGGTAAGCTACGAGCAGTACTTC
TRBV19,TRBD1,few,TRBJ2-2,CASSMRDRGMGHTGELFF,TGTGCCAGTAGTATGAGGGACAGGGGCATGGGGCACACCGGGGAGCTGTTTTTT
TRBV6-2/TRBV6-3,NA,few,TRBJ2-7,CASSYLDYEQYF,TGTGCCAGCAGTTACCTCGACTACGAGCAGTACTTC
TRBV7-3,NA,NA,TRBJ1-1,CASSPRGPGTEAFF,TGTGCCAGCAGCCCCAGGGGCCCCGGGACTGAAGCTTTCTTT
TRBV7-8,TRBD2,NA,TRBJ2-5,CASSDHPGPSGSETQYF,TGTGCCAGCAGCGATCACCCGGGGCCTAGCGGGAGTGAGACCCAGTACTTC
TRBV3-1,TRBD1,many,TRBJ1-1,CASSQRTGMNTEAFF,TGTGCCAGCAGCCAAAGGACAGGCATGAACACTGAAGCTTTCTTT
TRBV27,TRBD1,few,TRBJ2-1,CASSFQGAANEQFF,TGTGCCAGCAGTTTTCAGGGGGCGGCGAATGAGCAGTTCTTC
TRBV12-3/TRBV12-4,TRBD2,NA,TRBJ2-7,CASSLFSGSEQYF,TGTGCCAGCAGTTTGTTTAGCGGGAGCGAGCAGTACTTC
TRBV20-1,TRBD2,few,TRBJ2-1,CSARTSGMRQFF,TGCAGTGCCAGGACTAGCGGGATGAGGCAGTTCTTC
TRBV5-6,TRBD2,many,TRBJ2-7,CASSLSGGYEQYF,TGTGCCAGCAGTTTGTCGGGGGGGTACGAGCAGTACTTC
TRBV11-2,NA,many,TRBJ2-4,CASSLGARGDIQYF,TGTGCCAGCAGCTTAGGCGCCAGGGGAGACATTCAGTACTTC
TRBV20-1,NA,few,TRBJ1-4,CSASRDEKLFF,TGCAGTGCCAGCAGGGATGAAAAACTGTTTTTT
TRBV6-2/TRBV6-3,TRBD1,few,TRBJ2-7,CASSPRGDRGSYEQYF,TGTGCCAGCAGCCCACGGGGGGACAGGGGGTCCTACGAGCAGTACTTC
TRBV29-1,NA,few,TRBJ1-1,CSVVGQAGGKAFF,TGCAGCGTTGTCGGGCAGGCCGGTGGTAAAGCTTTCTTT
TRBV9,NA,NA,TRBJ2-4,CASSPLLDSQNIQYF,TGTGCCAGCAGCCCCCTCCTTGACAGTCAAAACATTCAGTACTTC
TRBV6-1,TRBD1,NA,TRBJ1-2,CAILNRGRKVSIGYTF,TGTGCCATTCTGAACAGGGGGCGGAAGGTATCGATTGGCTACACCTTC
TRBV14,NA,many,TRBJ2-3,CASSQAETVRTDTQYF,TGTGCCAGCAGCCAAGCAGAGACAGTTCGCACAGATACGCAGTATTTT
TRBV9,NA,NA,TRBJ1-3,CASSVFDRAGNTIYF,TGTGCCAGCAGCGTTTTCGATCGGGCGGGAAACACCATATATTTT
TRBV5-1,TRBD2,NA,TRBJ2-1,CASSLRVGTSGNNEQFF,TGCGCCAGCAGCTTGAGGGTTGGGACTAGCGGAAACAATGAGCAGTTCTTC
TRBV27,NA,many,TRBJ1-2,CASSLSGAPNYGYTF,TGTGCCAGCAGTTTGTCAGGCGCTCCGAACTATGGCTACACCTTC
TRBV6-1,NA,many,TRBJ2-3,CASSLRQPSTDTQYF,TGTGCCAGCAGTTTACGCCAGCCAAGCACAGATACGCAGTATTTT
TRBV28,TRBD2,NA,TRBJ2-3,CASSAISGRAADTQYF,TGTGCCAGCAGTGCCATTAGCGGGAGGGCCGCAGATACGCAGTATTTT
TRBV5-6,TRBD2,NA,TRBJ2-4,CASSLVGLGKNIQYF,TGTGCCAGCAGCTTGGTAGGACTAGGGAAAAACATTCAGTACTTC
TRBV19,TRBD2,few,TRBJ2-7,CASSIGFGGGPLEQYF,TGTGCCAGTAGTATCGGCTTTGGGGGAGGGCCTCTCGAGCAGTACTTC
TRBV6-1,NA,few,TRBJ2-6,CASSELRGSGANVLTF,TGTGCCAGCAGTGAATTAAGGGGATCAGGGGCCAACGTCCTGACTTTC
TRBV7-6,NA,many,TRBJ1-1,CASSLAEGGMNTEAFF,TGTGCCAGCAGCTTAGCGGAGGGGGGAATGAACACTGAAGCTTTCTTT
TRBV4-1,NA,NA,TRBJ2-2,CASSQEAGGRTGELFF,TGCGCCAGCAGCCAAGAAGCAGGTGGCCGAACCGGGGAGCTGTTTTTT
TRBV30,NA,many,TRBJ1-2,CAWSVGPSNYGYTF,TGTGCCTGGAGTGTAGGCCCCTCTAACTATGGCTACACCTTC
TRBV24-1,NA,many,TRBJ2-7,CATSDPGRYEQYF,TGTGCCACCAGTGACCCAGGCCGCTACGAGCAGTACTTC
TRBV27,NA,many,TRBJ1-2,CASSFRGLYGYTF,TGTGCCAGCAGTTTCCGGGGGCTCTATGGCTACACCTTC
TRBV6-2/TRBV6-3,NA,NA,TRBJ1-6,CASSYSSQSTPLHF,TGTGCCAGCAGTTACTCGAGCCAATCTACACCCCTCCACTTT
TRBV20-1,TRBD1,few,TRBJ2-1,CSARDLPGQGADEQFF,TGCAGTGCTAGAGATCTCCCGGGACAGGGGGCTGATGAGCAGTTCTTC
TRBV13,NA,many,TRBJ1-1,CASELLITQGSTEAFF,TGTGCCAGCGAACTCCTAATCACCCAGGGGAGCACTGAAGCTTTCTTT
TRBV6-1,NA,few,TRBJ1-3,CASSTTGRSGNTIYF,TGTGCCAGCAGCACTACAGGGCGCTCTGGAAACACCATATATTTT
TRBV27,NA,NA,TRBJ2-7,CASSLRPLAYEQYF,TGTGCCAGCAGTTTACGCCCCTTAGCCTACGAGCAGTACTTC
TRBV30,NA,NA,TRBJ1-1,CAWSVGYPEAFF,TGTGCCTGGAGTGTAGGGTACCCTGAAGCTTTCTTT
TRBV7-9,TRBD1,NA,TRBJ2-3,CASSRYLTGSTDTQYF,TGTGCCAGCAGCCGCTACCTGACAGGGAGCACAGATACGCAGTATTTT
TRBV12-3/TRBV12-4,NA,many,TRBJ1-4,CASTPGPGQLNEKLFF,TGTGCCAGCACCCCGGGTCCGGGACAACTTAATGAAAAACTGTTTTTT
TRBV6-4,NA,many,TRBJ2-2,CASSDKSDTGELFF,TGTGCCAGCAGTGACAAGTCGGACACCGGGGAGCTGTTTTTT
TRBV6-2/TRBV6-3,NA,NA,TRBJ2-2,CASSPEGGRWTGELFF,TGTGCCAGCAGTCCCGAGGGTGGGAGATGGACCGGGGAGCTGTTTTTT